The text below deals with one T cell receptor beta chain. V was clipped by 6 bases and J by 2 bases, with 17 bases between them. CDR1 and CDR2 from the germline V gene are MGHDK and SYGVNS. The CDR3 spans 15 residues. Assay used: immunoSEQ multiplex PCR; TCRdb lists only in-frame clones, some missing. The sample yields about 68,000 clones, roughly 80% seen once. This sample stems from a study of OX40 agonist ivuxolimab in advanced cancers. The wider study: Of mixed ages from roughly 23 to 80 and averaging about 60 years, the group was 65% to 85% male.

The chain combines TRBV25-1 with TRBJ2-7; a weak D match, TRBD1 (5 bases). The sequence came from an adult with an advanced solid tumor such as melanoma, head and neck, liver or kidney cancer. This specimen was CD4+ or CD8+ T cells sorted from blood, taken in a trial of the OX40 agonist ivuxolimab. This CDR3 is CASSEDSIKTYEQYF. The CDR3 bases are TGTGCCAGCAGCGAAGACAGCATAAAAACCTACGAGCAGTACTTC.